This is a list of T cell receptor beta chains from one sample in a study of blood T cell repertoires in COVID-19. Assay: immunoSEQ multiplex PCR; the TCRdb copy retains only in-frame clones and omits some. Of about 300,000 clones listed, about four fifths are singletons. Sequencing input: peripheral blood. The receptors were gathered from a human donor with COVID-19, enrolled during active disease. The donor label of this sample is uncertain. Each CDR3 is given with its conserved first and last residue. A D gene is named only where the DNA matches it firmly. A clone size is listed for some rows: how often the clone was seen (once, few, many), or a class if it is expanded.

J gene	V gene	D gene	clone size	CDR3 DNA	CDR3 protein
TRBJ1-1	TRBV19	TRBD1	NA	TGTGCCAGTAGCACAGGGGCTGAAGCTTTCTTT	CASSTGAEAFF
TRBJ2-1	TRBV28	NA	NA	TGTGCCAGCAGAAGCGGAACGGTCTACAATGAGCAGTTCTTC	CASRSGTVYNEQFF
TRBJ1-2	TRBV28	NA	once	TGTGCCAGCAGTTTAGGGACACTAGTCTTCGGCTACACCTTC	CASSLGTLVFGYTF
TRBJ2-7	TRBV7-9	NA	NA	TGTGCCAGCAGCTTTGAGGTAACTTACGAGCAGTACTTC	CASSFEVTYEQYF
TRBJ2-7	TRBV29-1	TRBD1	NA	TGCAGCGTTAAGACAGGGTCCTACGAGCAGTACTTC	CSVKTGSYEQYF
TRBJ1-6	TRBV7-2	TRBD1	NA	TGTGCCAGCAGCCCCCGGACGACAGGGAATAATTCACCCCTCCACTTT	CASSPRTTGNNSPLHF
TRBJ1-2	TRBV6-5	TRBD1	few	TGTGCCAGCGATGGAGGGACAGTCGCTAACTATGGCTACACCTTC	CASDGGTVANYGYTF
TRBJ2-1	TRBV3-1/TRBV3-2	TRBD2	NA	TGTGCCAGCAGCCGAGTGACTAGCGGGAAATTCAATGAGCAGTTCTTC	CASSRVTSGKFNEQFF
TRBJ1-4	TRBV6-2/TRBV6-3	NA	NA	TGTGCCAGCAGTTCGGATCGGGGGGTATTAGGAACTAATGAAAAACTGTTTTTT	CASSSDRGVLGTNEKLFF
TRBJ2-3	TRBV28	TRBD2	NA	TGTGCCAGCAGTCAAACTAGCGGGAGACCCACGCAGTATTTT	CASSQTSGRPTQYF
TRBJ1-1	TRBV3-1/TRBV3-2	TRBD1	many	TGTGCCAGCACCTACTCGACAGGGAAAAACACTGAAGCTTTCTTT	CASTYSTGKNTEAFF
TRBJ1-2	TRBV7-2	TRBD1	NA	TGTGCCAGCAGCTTAGCCCCAATAACTTCCGGGACAGGGCGTTTCGGGGACACCTTC	CASSLAPITSGTGRFGDTF
TRBJ2-7	TRBV7-2	NA	NA	TGTGCCAGCAGCCCCGACAGCTTGCTCTACGAGCAGTACTTC	CASSPDSLLYEQYF
TRBJ1-5	TRBV29-1	NA	few	TGCAGCGTTGAAGCCAGGGAGGGACAGCCCCAGCATTTT	CSVEAREGQPQHF
TRBJ1-1	TRBV12-3/TRBV12-4	TRBD1	NA	TGTGCCAGCAGTCCAGGGGGTGGAACTTTCTTT	CASSPGGGTFF
TRBJ2-6	TRBV19	NA	NA	TGTGCCAGTAGCGGGAGACGAACCCGCCGGGCCAACGTCCTGACTTTC	CASSGRRTRRANVLTF
TRBJ2-7	TRBV7-8	TRBD2	NA	TGTGCCAGCAGCTTAGCGACTAGCGGGTATTACTCCTACGAGCAGTACTTC	CASSLATSGYYSYEQYF
TRBJ2-7	TRBV28	NA	NA	TGTGCCAGCAGCTCTAGGGACATTTACCCCCACGAGCAGTACTTC	CASSSRDIYPHEQYF
TRBJ1-5	TRBV5-1	NA	NA	TGCGCCAGCAGCTTGGGCGGGGGGAGCAATCAGCCCCAGCATTTT	CASSLGGGSNQPQHF
TRBJ1-2	TRBV6-2/TRBV6-3	NA	NA	TGTGCCAGCAGTTCCCCGGTGAGGACAGTGCAACATGGCTACACCTTC	CASSSPVRTVQHGYTF
TRBJ1-1	TRBV12-3/TRBV12-4	NA	NA	TGTGCCAGCAGTTTACAGGTAAACACTGAAGCTTTCTTT	CASSLQVNTEAFF
TRBJ2-3	TRBV6-5	NA	NA	TGTGCCAGCAGTTACGGGGGCACGGCCACAGATACGCAGTATTTT	CASSYGGTATDTQYF
TRBJ1-6	TRBV11-2	TRBD1	once	TGTGCCAGCAGCGTCGGGACAGGGGGCCTTAGCGGGGGGTCACCCCTCCACTTT	CASSVGTGGLSGGSPLHF
TRBJ2-1	TRBV28	TRBD2	NA	TGTGCCAGCAGTCTCAATTGGGGGGGTGAGCAGTTCTTC	CASSLNWGGEQFF
TRBJ2-1	TRBV29-1	TRBD2	NA	TGCAGCGTTCGATTTCTAGCGGGAGTCAATGAGCAGTTCTTC	CSVRFLAGVNEQFF
TRBJ2-7	TRBV2	TRBD2	NA	TGTGCCAGCAGTACCGGGACTAGCGGAACCTACGAGCAGTACTTC	CASSTGTSGTYEQYF
TRBJ1-1	TRBV7-9	NA	NA	TGTGCCAGCAGCCCTCTGGCAGGTGAAGCTTTCTTT	CASSPLAGEAFF
TRBJ1-1	TRBV28	TRBD1	NA	TGTGCCAGCATTACCTCGACAGGGATGGACACTGAAGCTTTCTTT	CASITSTGMDTEAFF
TRBJ1-1	TRBV28	NA	NA	TGTGCCAGCAGTTTAGGGCAGATGAACACTGAAGCTTTCTTT	CASSLGQMNTEAFF
TRBJ1-6	TRBV5-1	TRBD1	NA	TGCGCCAGCAGCTTGGAGGGACAGGGGGAATCACCCCTCCACTTT	CASSLEGQGESPLHF
TRBJ2-1	TRBV10-2	NA	NA	TGCGCCAGCAGTGAGACTCGTCCAGGGTACAATGAGCAGTTCTTC	CASSETRPGYNEQFF
TRBJ2-7	TRBV29-1	NA	once	TGCAGCGTTGAGGTGGGGCCTTCCTACGAGCAGTACTTC	CSVEVGPSYEQYF
TRBJ2-2	TRBV7-3	TRBD2	NA	TGTGCCAGCAGCTCCCTCACGACTAGCGTCGGGGAGCTGTTTTTT	CASSSLTTSVGELFF
TRBJ1-1	TRBV10-3	TRBD1	NA	TGTGCCATCAGGGACAGGGATCTGAACACTGAAGCTTTCTTT	CAIRDRDLNTEAFF
TRBJ2-7	TRBV9	TRBD2	NA	TGTGCCAGCAGCGTAGGGCTAGCGGGGGCCTACGAGCAGTACTTC	CASSVGLAGAYEQYF
TRBJ1-1	TRBV30	NA	NA	TGTGCCTGGATAGTACGGCAGGCGAACACTGAAGCTTTCTTT	CAWIVRQANTEAFF
TRBJ1-4	TRBV5-5	NA	NA	TGTGCCAGCAGCTTACGGGGTGGTGAAAAACTGTTTTTT	CASSLRGGEKLFF
TRBJ1-5	TRBV15	TRBD1	NA	TGTGCCACCAGCAGAGGGGGACAGAGCAATCAGCCCCAGCATTTT	CATSRGGQSNQPQHF
TRBJ1-5	TRBV28	TRBD1	NA	TGTGCCAGCAGTTTAAGGGGGCTCAATCAGCCCCAGCATTTT	CASSLRGLNQPQHF
TRBJ2-7	TRBV25-1	TRBD2	NA	TGTGCCAGCAGTGAGGGGAGTAGCGGGGGCTCCTACGAGCAGTACTTC	CASSEGSSGGSYEQYF
TRBJ2-1	TRBV6-4	NA	NA	TGTGCCAGCAGTGACGGCCTTGAGCAGTTCTTC	CASSDGLEQFF
TRBJ1-5	TRBV19	NA	NA	TGTGCCAGTAGTACTAGACAGAATAGCAATCAGCCCCAGCATTTT	CASSTRQNSNQPQHF
TRBJ2-1	TRBV19	NA	once	TGTGCCAGTAGTCGGAGCGCTCAGGGGCACAATGAGCAGTTCTTC	CASSRSAQGHNEQFF
TRBJ1-5	TRBV3-1/TRBV3-2	NA	NA	TGTGCCAGCAGCTCACAGGGACCGCATAGCAATCAGCCCCAGCATTTT	CASSSQGPHSNQPQHF
TRBJ2-7	TRBV5-1	TRBD2	NA	TGCGCCAGCAGGCCGCAATCGGGAGGAATCTACGAGCAGTACTTC	CASRPQSGGIYEQYF
TRBJ1-4	TRBV5-8	TRBD1	NA	TGTGCCAGCAGCCCGGCAGGGGGGCGAGGTGAAAAACTGTTTTTT	CASSPAGGRGEKLFF
TRBJ1-2	TRBV28	NA	NA	TGTGCCAGCAGTTTAACCGGGAACTATGGCTACACCTTC	CASSLTGNYGYTF
TRBJ1-1	TRBV27	TRBD1	NA	TGTGCCAGCCTTAGGACAGGGGGAATGGCTTTCTTT	CASLRTGGMAFF